The 19 T cell receptor beta chains listed next were all sequenced from one sample in a study of cytomegalovirus exposure and HLA in healthy donors. 13 Jbeta primers and 60 Vbeta primers were used for the PCR. TCRdb's table, derived via immunoSEQ multiplex PCR, lists solely in-frame clones and lacks some. The sample has some 150,000 clones, 75% to 85% seen once. The sequencing sample was made of PBMCs. The source is a woman aged 40 to 49 in good health and CMV-seronegative.

This clone was found once. The genes are TRBV7-8 and TRBJ1-1; 7 bases align to TRBD1. The CDR3 is 14 residues long. The germline CDR1 and CDR2 sequences are SGHVS and FQNEAQ. The J segment lost 7 bases and the V segment lost 2 bases, leaving 7 bases of the junction unmatched. The CDR3 nucleotides are TGTGCCAGCAGCTTACGACAGGGTGGTATTGAAGCTTTCTTT. Residues: CASSLRQGGIEAFF.

This clone was picked up a small number of times. V is TRBV30 and J is TRBJ2-7; TRBD1 matches 7 bases. The trim removed 8 bases at V and 2 bases at J, leaving 9 bases unmatched. Germline V gene lookup returns CDR1 GTSNPN and CDR2 SVGIG (reference sequence). The CDR3 has 13 residues. The CDR3 region is CAGKWDRTYEQYF. CDR3 sequence (DNA): TGTGCCGGGAAATGGGACAGAACCTACGAGCAGTACTTC. Drawing the rest from reference TRBV30 and TRBJ2-7, the complete variable domain is SQTIHQWPATLVQPVGSPLSLECTVEGTSNPNLYWYRQAAGRGLQLLFYSVGIGQISSEVPQNLSASRPQDRQFILSSKKLLLSDSGFYLCAGKWDRTYEQYFGPGTRLTVT.

This clone was seen only a few times. The chain links TRBV2 to TRBJ1-1, with no clear D. This CDR3 is built from 9 residues. Per the germline V gene, CDR1 is SNHLY and CDR2 is FYNNEI. Trimming pared 7 bases from V and 8 bases from J, leaving 5 bases between. The CDR3 DNA reads TGTGCCAGCAACTCCGAAGCTTTCTTT. Translating it yields CASNSEAFF.

This rearrangement joins TRBV7-2 to TRBJ1-5, with a possible D match to TRBD1 (5 bases). The CDR3 length is 13 residues. CDR1 and CDR2 (germline): SGHTA, FQGNSA. With 5 bases removed from V and 9 bases from J, the gap between germline ends came to 14 bases. The chain's CDR3 is CASSRGQEWPQHF. As DNA, the CDR3 is TGTGCCAGCAGCAGGGGCCAAGAGTGGCCCCAGCATTTT. The entire variable domain, with the rest obtained from reference TRBV7-2 and TRBJ1-5, is as follows: GAGVSQSPSNKVTEKGKDVELRCDPISGHTALYWYRQSLGQGLEFLIYFQGNSAPDKSGLPSDRFSAERTGGSVSTLTIQRTQQEDSAVYLCASSRGQEWPQHFGDGTRLSIL.

The chain combines TRBV27 with TRBJ2-3; 7 nucleotides match TRBD2. After removal of 3 bases from V and 0 bases from J, the junction contained 6 bases not matched to a gene. CDR1 and CDR2 (germline): MNHEY, SMNVEV (reference sequence). This CDR3 spans 16 amino acids. The DNA of the CDR3 is TGTGCCAGCAGTTTTCTGGGACTACCTAGCACAGATACGCAGTATTTT. This translates into CASSFLGLPSTDTQYF.

This clone showed up just once. The CDR3 spells CASSEPTGAPREQYF. The CDR3 bases are TGTGCCAGCAGTGAACCGACAGGGGCCCCTCGGGAGCAGTACTTC. The chain links TRBV25-1 to TRBJ2-7; 8 nucleotides align to TRBD1. Unmatched junction bases numbered 10, after V lost 2 bases and J lost 7 bases. Germline CDR1 MGHDK, CDR2 SYGVNS. There are 15 residues in the CDR3.

The genes are TRBV6-5 and TRBJ1-1, with D maybe TRBD1 (5 bases). The germline V gene has CDR1 MNHEY and CDR2 SVGAGI. The CDR3 totals 15 residues. Trimming took off 3 bases at V and 4 bases at J, with 15 bases between the two ends. This chain's CDR3 is CASSYSRGWGTEAFF. The CDR3 nucleotides are TGTGCCAGCAGTTATTCTAGGGGATGGGGCACTGAAGCTTTCTTT.

This chain links TRBV6-5 with TRBJ2-7; D might be TRBD1 (6 bases). Per the germline V gene, CDR1 is MNHEY and CDR2 is SVGAGI. The V end lost 4 bases, the J end lost 3 bases, and 10 bases lay between the germline ends. There are 13 residues in the CDR3. The chain's CDR3 is CASSLTGYYEQYF. In DNA form, the CDR3 reads TGTGCCAGCAGTTTAACAGGGTACTACGAGCAGTACTTC.

The chain combines TRBV27 with TRBJ2-2; 7 bases are shared with TRBD1. Germline CDR1 reads MNHEY; CDR2 reads SMNVEV (reference sequence). This CDR3 region has 16 residues. V was pared by 5 bases and J by 1 base, with 7 bases of the junction left unmatched. CDR3 loop: CASSPTGVLNTGELFF. The CDR3 DNA is TGTGCCAGCAGTCCCACAGGGGTCCTGAACACCGGGGAGCTGTTTTTT.

V and J are TRBV7-2 and TRBJ1-2, with a weak D call TRBD1 (5 bases). The ends were cut back, 6 bases at V and 4 bases at J, with 15 bases in the middle. The CDR3 is 14 residues long. CDR1 is SGHTA and CDR2 is FQGNSA in the germline V gene. CDR3 amino acids: CASRPPGGFYGYTF. CDR3 nucleotide sequence: TGTGCCAGCAGACCTCCGGGGGGATTCTATGGCTACACCTTC.

The V gene is TRBV18, the J gene TRBJ1-1, with 10 bases fitting TRBD1. The junction had 8 bases not matched to a gene; V was cut back by 3 bases and J by 1 base. Germline V gene data show CDR1 as KGHSH and CDR2 as LQKENI. The CDR3 runs to 17 residues. The CDR3 protein is CASSPSPDRGPNTEAFF. CDR3 DNA: TGTGCCAGCTCACCCAGTCCCGACAGGGGGCCGAACACTGAAGCTTTCTTT.

The CDR3 DNA reads TGTGCCTGGAGCCTAGGGACAGTTAATGGCTACACCTTC. It specifies CAWSLGTVNGYTF. V usage is TRBV30 and J usage is TRBJ1-2, with 7 bases matching TRBD1. Unmatched junction bases numbered 7, after V lost 3 bases and J lost 6 bases. The CDR3 sequence is 13 residues long. CDR1 is GTSNPN and CDR2 is SVGIG in the germline V gene (reference sequence). The full variable domain, rest sourced from reference TRBV30 and TRBJ1-2, is SQTIHQWPATLVQPVGSPLSLECTVEGTSNPNLYWYRQAAGRGLQLLFYSVGIGQISSEVPQNLSASRPQDRQFILSSKKLLLSDSGFYLCAWSLGTVNGYTFGSGTRLTVV.

The chain employs TRBV18 and TRBJ1-2; no clear D. This CDR3 has 16 residues. V lost 5 bases to trimming and J lost 4 bases, with 20 bases between them. CDR1 is KGHSH, CDR2 LQKENI, per germline. CDR3 region: CASSSTASEEFYGYTF. In DNA, the CDR3 is TGTGCCAGCTCATCGACGGCCTCGGAGGAATTCTATGGCTACACCTTC.

This clone showed up just once. The CDR3 DNA reads as TGTGCCAGCAGCTTAACATTCGGGTTGGAGGGCTACAATGAGCAGTTCTTC. Protein sequence: CASSLTFGLEGYNEQFF. This rearrangement joins TRBV7-9 to TRBJ2-1, with D possibly matching TRBD2 (6 bases). The CDR3 has 17 amino acids. V shed 2 bases and J shed 3 bases, with 17 bases lying between them. CDR1 is SEHNR, CDR2 FQNEAQ, per germline (reference sequence).

The chain carries TRBV5-4 and TRBJ2-2, with no clear D. The CDR3 length is 13 residues. The germline V gene encodes CDR1 SGHNT and CDR2 YYREEE (reference sequence). The V end was cut by 3 bases, the J end by 5 bases, with 8 bases between. CDR3 sequence: CASSSASTGELFF. CDR3 in DNA: TGTGCCAGCAGCTCCGCGTCAACCGGGGAGCTGTTTTTT.

This clone was observed once. This chain joins TRBV4-1 and TRBJ2-1; 8 positions match TRBD2. Germline lookup yields CDR1 MGHRA and CDR2 YSYEKL. Trimming took 3 bases from V and 6 from J; bases not matched to a gene: 13. The CDR3 is 17 residues long. CDR3 nucleotide sequence: TGCGCCAGCAGCCAGGCGCTCGGACTAGCCTTTTTCAATGAGCAGTTCTTC. Encoded protein: CASSQALGLAFFNEQFF.

The chain is built from TRBV19 and TRBJ2-5; TRBD1 agrees at 8 bases. The CDR3 is made up of 14 amino acids. Germline CDR1 reads LNHDA; CDR2 reads SQIVND (reference sequence). V was clipped by 9 bases and J by 2 bases; unmatched bases: 8. CDR3 region: CASKDRVLQETQYF. The CDR3 region has the DNA TGTGCCAGCAAGGACAGGGTGTTACAAGAGACCCAGTACTTC.

This chain links TRBV7-9 with TRBJ1-3; TRBD1 matches 9 bases. The V segment lost 5 bases and the J segment 8 bases; nucleotides outside the gene matches: 4. Germline CDR1 SEHNR, CDR2 FQNEAQ (reference sequence). The CDR3 runs to 13 residues. This chain's CDR3 is CASSRDRVDTIYF. Written as DNA, the CDR3 is TGTGCCAGCAGCCGGGACAGGGTAGACACCATATATTTT.

V and J are TRBV19 and TRBJ1-5, with 10 bases lining up with TRBD1. From germline, CDR1 is LNHDA and CDR2 SQIVND (reference sequence). This CDR3 has 16 amino acids. The trim removed 7 bases at V and 7 bases at J, leaving 13 bases unmatched. The chain's CDR3 is CASTALDRGPRQPQHF. In nucleotides, the CDR3 is TGTGCCAGTACTGCCCTTGACAGGGGGCCGCGCCAGCCCCAGCATTTT.